The 29 T cell receptor beta chains below all came from one sample that was sequenced in a study of blood T cell repertoires in COVID-19. The data were produced by immunoSEQ multiplex PCR, yet TCRdb's version contains in-frame clones alone and is incomplete. The sample contains tens of thousands of clones, roughly 85% of which appear only once. Material for sequencing was peripheral blood. The source of these receptors is a man aged 25 to 40 with acute or convalescent COVID-19.

This chain joins TRBV13 and TRBJ2-2, with TRBD1 as a possible D gene (6 bases). Germline V gene lookup returns CDR1 PRHDT and CDR2 FYEKMQ (reference sequence). The CDR3 has 14 amino acids. The V end was cut by 0 bases, the J end by 9 bases, with 11 bases between. The CDR3 spells CASSLGQGWRELFF. CDR3 bases: TGTGCCAGCAGCTTAGGACAGGGCTGGAGGGAGCTGTTTTTT.

The rearrangement uses TRBV6-6 and TRBJ2-2, with 8 bases identical to TRBD2. Germline CDR1 MNHNY, CDR2 SVGAGI (reference sequence). V lost 7 bases to trimming and J lost 6 bases; unmatched junction nucleotides: 19. The CDR3 consists of 18 residues. This CDR3 is CASTRIGLAGGDSGELFF. In DNA, the CDR3 is TGTGCCAGCACTCGAATAGGGCTAGCGGGTGGGGACTCCGGGGAGCTGTTTTTT.

The rearrangement joins TRBV7-2 to TRBJ2-7; 10 positions agree with TRBD2. Germline loops: CDR1 SGHTA, CDR2 FQGNSA. CDR3 length: 15 residues. J gave up 3 bases and V 1 base, and 3 bases lay outside the gene matches. CDR3 region: CASSLEAGGGYEQYF. The CDR3 DNA follows: TGTGCCAGCAGCTTAGAAGCGGGAGGGGGCTACGAGCAGTACTTC.

The V gene is TRBV30, the J gene TRBJ2-6; D remains unclear. This CDR3 comprises 15 residues. The ends were cut back, 4 bases at V and 0 bases at J, with 10 bases in the middle. Germline CDR1 is GTSNPN and CDR2 is SVGIG (reference sequence). The CDR3 reads CAWTNSYSGANVLTF. DNA of the CDR3: TGTGCCTGGACTAACAGCTACTCTGGGGCCAACGTCCTGACTTTC.

This CDR3 is CASSLRGMNTEAFF. The DNA for the CDR3 is TGTGCCAGCAGCTTAAGGGGTATGAACACTGAAGCTTTCTTT. This chain connects TRBV7-2 to TRBJ1-1, with D possibly matching TRBD1 (5 bases). CDR3 length: 14 residues. CDR1 SGHTA and CDR2 FQGNSA come from the germline V gene. The V end lost 2 bases, the J end lost 0 bases, and 7 bases lay between the germline ends.

This rearrangement joins TRBV11-2 to TRBJ2-1, with TRBD2 matching over 8 bases. The V gene end was trimmed by 3 bases and the J gene end by 8 bases; junction bases not matched to a gene: 9. This CDR3 has 15 amino acids. From germline, CDR1 is SGHAT and CDR2 FQNNGV. The CDR3 nucleotides are TGTGCCAGCAGCTTGTCAACGGGGGGGCGAGATGAGCAGTTCTTC. Encoded protein: CASSLSTGGRDEQFF.

The chain combines TRBV5-6 with TRBJ2-1; D is possibly TRBD1 (6 bases). The CDR3 totals 14 residues. The germline gives CDR1 SGHDT, CDR2 YYEEEE. V was clipped by 3 bases and J by 9 bases, with 16 bases between them. The CDR3 DNA follows: TGTGCCAGCAGCTCTCTCACAGGGTCCTTTGAGCAGTTCTTC. Amino acid sequence: CASSSLTGSFEQFF. Using reference TRBV5-6 and TRBJ2-1 for the parts outside the CDR3, the full variable domain is DAGVTQSPTHLIKTRGQQVTLRCSPKSGHDTVSWYQQALGQGPQFIFQYYEEEERQRGNFPDRFSGHQFPNYSSELNVNALLLGDSALYLCASSSLTGSFEQFFGPGTRLTVL.

The chain carries TRBV7-9 and TRBJ1-1, with unresolved D. Germline CDR1 and CDR2: SEHNR and FQNEAQ (reference sequence). The CDR3 is made up of 13 amino acids. V was trimmed by 7 bases and J by 7 bases, leaving 16 bases between them. CDR3 protein: CASTHNTEVEAFF. CDR3 in DNA: TGTGCCAGCACCCACAACACGGAGGTTGAAGCTTTCTTT.

This clone has only one observation. The CDR3 sequence: CASSPGLAGRDEQFF. In DNA form, the CDR3 reads TGTGCCAGCAGCCCGGGACTAGCGGGGCGCGATGAGCAGTTCTTC. The chain combines TRBV4-2 with TRBJ2-1; TRBD2 matches 13 bases. This CDR3 region has 15 residues. Germline loops: CDR1 LGHNA, CDR2 YNFKEQ. V lost 4 bases to trimming and J lost 8 bases; unmatched junction nucleotides: 5.

V gene TRBV10-3 combines with J gene TRBJ1-1, with no clear D. The germline V and J ends were trimmed by 3 bases and 2 bases, with 7 bases remaining between them. The CDR3 length is 13 residues. CDR1 ENHRY and CDR2 SYGVKD come from the germline V gene. In nucleotides, the CDR3 is TGTGCCATCAGTGATACAGCTAACACTGAAGCTTTCTTT. Protein: CAISDTANTEAFF.

This clone was found once. The chain has TRBV18 and TRBJ1-6; 7 nucleotides agree with TRBD1. There are 15 residues in the CDR3. Germline V gene data show CDR1 as KGHSH and CDR2 as LQKENI. V was pared by 3 bases and J by 7 bases, with 6 bases of the junction left unmatched. DNA of the CDR3: TGTGCCAGCTCACCGCCAAAGGGGGCCAATTCACCCCTCCACTTT. Protein sequence: CASSPPKGANSPLHF.

The chain combines TRBV6-5 with TRBJ1-5; 8 bases fit TRBD1. CDR3 length equals 15 residues. The germline V gene has CDR1 MNHEY and CDR2 SVGAGI. The V and J ends lost 6 bases and 4 bases, in that order; junction bases with no gene match: 8. CDR3 protein: CASSSDRVGNQPQHF. Here the CDR3 DNA reads TGTGCCAGCAGCTCGGACAGGGTTGGTAATCAGCCCCAGCATTTT.

J is TRBJ1-2 and V is TRBV6-5; 9 positions match TRBD1. Germline V gene data show CDR1 as MNHEY and CDR2 as SVGAGI. The junction had 2 bases not matched to a gene; V was cut back by 5 bases and J by 4 bases. The CDR3 length is 13 residues. CDR3 bases: TGTGCCAGCAGTACGGGACAGGGCTATGGCTACACCTTC. Translation gives CASSTGQGYGYTF.

The rearrangement uses TRBV5-1 and TRBJ1-4; D remains unclear. Germline assignment: CDR1 SGHRS and CDR2 YFSETQ. The CDR3 is 13 residues long. Trimming took 5 bases from V and 4 from J, leaving 9 bases between them. CDR3: CASSFQDNEKLFF. CDR3 in DNA: TGCGCCAGCAGTTTCCAGGATAATGAAAAACTGTTTTTT.

This clone was detected a few times. CDR3 coding DNA: TGTGCCAGCAGTGACTCGACCGATTTTCCAGGGGCGAGTAAGAATCAGCCCCAGCATTTT. Translated: CASSDSTDFPGASKNQPQHF. The chain combines TRBV6-4 with TRBJ1-5; D is perhaps TRBD1 (6 bases). Germline CDR1 is MRHNA and CDR2 is SNTAGT. This CDR3 contains 20 residues. V was shortened by 0 bases and J by 4 bases, with 25 bases between the two germline ends.

V usage is TRBV6-2 or TRBV6-3 and J usage is TRBJ2-1; D remains ambiguous. CDR3 length: 12 amino acids. Looked up from germline, CDR1 is MNHEY and CDR2 is SVGEGT. V shed 6 bases and J shed 7 bases, with 10 bases lying between them. The CDR3 reads CASSREINEQFF. CDR3 coding DNA: TGTGCCAGCAGCCGCGAAATAAATGAGCAGTTCTTC.

The rearrangement joins TRBV7-9 to TRBJ1-2; D may be TRBD1 (6 bases). Germline CDR1 and CDR2: SEHNR and FQNEAQ (reference sequence). The CDR3 has 15 amino acids. V was trimmed by 4 bases and J by 6 bases, leaving 18 bases between them. The CDR3 DNA sequence: TGTGCCAGCAGCTACGTAGACAGGATCCGGGATGGCTACACCTTC. Translation gives CASSYVDRIRDGYTF.

V gene TRBV4-3 combines with J gene TRBJ2-7; TRBD1 is a possible D gene (6 bases). Trimming removed 3 bases at V and 3 bases at J, with 12 bases between. The V gene's germline CDR1 is LGHNA and CDR2 YSLEER. The CDR3 covers 14 residues. The CDR3 protein is CASSQSADSYEQYF. In nucleotides, the CDR3 is TGCGCCAGCAGCCAGAGTGCGGACAGCTACGAGCAGTACTTC.

The sample holds one count of this clone. The J gene is TRBJ2-6, the V gene TRBV9; TRBD1 is a possible D gene (6 bases). The germline CDR1 and CDR2 sequences are SGDLS and YYNGEE. Trimming left V 6 bases short and J 2 bases short, with 15 bases between. The CDR3 runs 16 residues. This chain's CDR3 is CASTPGWGPGANVLTF. The CDR3 DNA sequence: TGTGCCAGCACCCCCGGGTGGGGGCCTGGGGCCAACGTCCTGACTTTC.

The chain employs TRBV6-5 and TRBJ1-1, with D tentatively TRBD1 (5 bases). Germline CDR1 and CDR2: MNHEY and SVGAGI. This CDR3 spans 15 amino acids. V was clipped by 2 bases and J by 1 base, with 11 bases between them. CDR3: CASSYTQGGNTEAFF. CDR3 nucleotide sequence: TGTGCCAGCAGTTACACCCAGGGAGGGAACACTGAAGCTTTCTTT.

The chain employs TRBV19 and TRBJ1-5, with 7 bases aligning to TRBD1. This CDR3 is built from 18 residues. V gave up 3 bases and J gave up 1 base; unmatched junction bases: 12. The germline gives CDR1 LNHDA, CDR2 SQIVND (reference sequence). The CDR3 protein is CASSMDGDSQRSNQPQHF. As DNA, the CDR3 is TGTGCCAGTAGTATGGATGGGGACAGCCAAAGAAGCAATCAGCCCCAGCATTTT. The whole variable domain, filled in from reference TRBV19 and TRBJ1-5, reads DGGITQSPKYLFRKEGQNVTLSCEQNLNHDAMYWYRQDPGQGLRLIYYSQIVNDFQKGDIAEGYSVSREKKESFPLTVTSAQKNPTAFYLCASSMDGDSQRSNQPQHFGDGTRLSIL.

The chain links TRBV2 to TRBJ1-1; 9 bases fit TRBD1. The V and J ends lost 4 bases and 5 bases, in that order; junction bases with no gene match: 2. Germline CDR1 reads SNHLY; CDR2 reads FYNNEI. The CDR3 extends over 13 amino acids. CDR3 in amino acids: CASSGQGGTEAFF. The CDR3 DNA follows: TGTGCCAGCAGTGGACAGGGGGGGACTGAAGCTTTCTTT.

This clone was picked up one time. The chain recombines TRBV19 with TRBJ1-5; possibly TRBD1 for D (5 bases). This CDR3 is 13 amino acids long. Germline V lookup: CDR1 LNHDA, CDR2 SQIVND (reference sequence). Trimming took 0 bases from V and 11 from J, leaving 11 bases between them. CDR3 loop: CASSIDGGKAQHF. CDR3 DNA sequence: TGTGCCAGTAGTATAGATGGGGGGAAAGCCCAGCATTTT. Full variable domain (rest looked up from reference TRBV19 and TRBJ1-5): DGGITQSPKYLFRKEGQNVTLSCEQNLNHDAMYWYRQDPGQGLRLIYYSQIVNDFQKGDIAEGYSVSREKKESFPLTVTSAQKNPTAFYLCASSIDGGKAQHFGDGTRLSIL.

This clone was observed a handful of times. The chain is built from TRBV28 and TRBJ1-4; D gene unclear. This CDR3 has 15 residues. V lost 4 bases, J lost 5 bases, and 14 bases lay in between. Germline assignment: CDR1 MDHEN and CDR2 SYDVKM. CDR3 DNA: TGTGCCAGCAGTTCACCCGGGTCCCTAAATGAAAAACTGTTTTTT. Its protein is CASSSPGSLNEKLFF.

The chain employs TRBV27 and TRBJ1-1, with D tentatively TRBD1 (5 bases). This CDR3 comprises 14 residues. V was pared by 0 bases and J by 2 bases, with 7 bases between. The V gene's germline CDR1 is MNHEY and CDR2 SMNVEV (reference sequence). Here the CDR3 reads CASSLSQGNTEAFF. The CDR3 nucleotides are TGTGCCAGCAGTTTATCGCAGGGTAACACTGAAGCTTTCTTT.

The V gene is TRBV9, the J gene TRBJ2-3; D is ambiguous. The CDR3 spans 15 residues. The germline CDR1 and CDR2 sequences are SGDLS and YYNGEE. Trimming pared 0 bases from V and 2 bases from J, leaving 10 bases between. The CDR3 reads CASSVDGGYTDTQYF. CDR3 nucleotide sequence: TGTGCCAGCAGCGTAGATGGCGGATACACAGATACGCAGTATTTT.

The J gene is TRBJ1-1, the V gene TRBV10-3, with D uncertain. The CDR3 has 14 amino acids. The ends were cut back, 3 bases at V and 2 bases at J, with 10 bases in the middle. The germline CDR1 and CDR2 sequences are ENHRY and SYGVKD. The CDR3 DNA reads TGTGCCATCAGTGAAAGAGGGTCCAACACTGAAGCTTTCTTT. It yields the protein CAISERGSNTEAFF.

The V gene is TRBV18, the J gene TRBJ1-4, with unresolved D. With 6 bases removed from V and 5 bases from J, the gap between germline ends came to 7 bases. Germline lookup yields CDR1 KGHSH and CDR2 LQKENI. The CDR3 extends over 12 amino acids. The CDR3 region has the DNA TGTGCCAGCTCCCCGGGGAATGAAAAACTGTTTTTT. Its translation: CASSPGNEKLFF.

This chain uses TRBV7-8 with TRBJ2-1, with 9 bases fitting TRBD2. Germline CDR1 reads SGHVS; CDR2 reads FQNEAQ. CDR3 size: 14 residues. V was clipped by 5 bases and J by 14 bases; unmatched bases: 13. The CDR3 sequence is CASSLPGLAKSKFF. DNA for the CDR3: TGTGCCAGCAGCCTCCCAGGACTAGCGAAGTCGAAGTTCTTC.